Below, one T cell receptor (beta chain) is given with its context. Its antigen is not known. This entry comes from a study of cytotoxic CD8 clonotypes in ibrutinib-treated CLL. In the study overall: Once treatment had gone on for a median of about twelve months, range 6 to 36, response samples were drawn.

Study-wide results and limits: Sampling of sustained-remission and progressing patients occurred at differing times. Having risen at ibrutinib response, clonality had fallen back toward baseline by progression. Public clonotypes, found uncommonly, either contracted or stayed stable on treatment.

Profiled with immunoSEQ multiplex PCR; TCRdb holds only in-frame clones, not every one. This repertoire shows a few thousand clones, 83% found once; its top ten account for about 20%. This CDR3 comprises 14 residues. From germline, CDR1 is MNHEY and CDR2 SMNVEV (reference sequence). Trimming removed 6 bases at V and 3 bases at J, with 12 bases between. This receptor was identified in a human donor with chronic lymphocytic leukemia. This specimen was PBMCs, taken before ibrutinib treatment. J is TRBJ1-5 and V is TRBV27; TRBD1 is a possible D gene (6 bases). This CDR3 is CASSPRGPNQPQHF. The CDR3 coding sequence is TGTGCCAGCAGCCCCCGGGGGCCCAATCAGCCCCAGCATTTT.